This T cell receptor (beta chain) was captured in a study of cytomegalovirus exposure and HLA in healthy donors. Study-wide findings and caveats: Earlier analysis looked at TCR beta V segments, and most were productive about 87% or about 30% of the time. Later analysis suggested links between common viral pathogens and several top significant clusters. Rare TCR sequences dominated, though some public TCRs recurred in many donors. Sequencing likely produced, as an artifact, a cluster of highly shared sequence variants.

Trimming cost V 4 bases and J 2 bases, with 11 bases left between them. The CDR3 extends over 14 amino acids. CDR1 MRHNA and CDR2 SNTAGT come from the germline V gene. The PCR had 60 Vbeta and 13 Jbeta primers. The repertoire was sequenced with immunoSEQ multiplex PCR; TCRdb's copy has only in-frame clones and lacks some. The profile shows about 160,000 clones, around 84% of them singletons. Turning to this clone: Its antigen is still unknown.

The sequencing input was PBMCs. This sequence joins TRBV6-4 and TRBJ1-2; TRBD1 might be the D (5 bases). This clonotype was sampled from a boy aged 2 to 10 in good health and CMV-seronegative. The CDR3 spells CASSVSGFNYGYTF. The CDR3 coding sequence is TGTGCCAGCAGTGTATCAGGGTTCAACTATGGCTACACCTTC.